A selection of T cell receptor beta chains follows, all from one sample in a study of blood T cell repertoires in COVID-19. Here immunoSEQ multiplex PCR was the method, and the copy in TCRdb shows in-frame clones only, minus some. The sample carries 65,000 to 75,000 clones, more than 85% recorded once. Material for sequencing was peripheral blood. These receptors were taken from a human donor with active COVID-19. The donor label of this sample is uncertain. CDR3s include the opening cysteine and the closing phenylalanine or tryptophan. The D gene is left open where the match is weak. Rows give clone size only sometimes, using once, few, many, or a class for an expanded clone.

V	size	D	J	CDR3	DNA
TRBV28	NA	NA	TRBJ1-4	CASSLVTRFEKLFF	TGTGCCAGCAGCCTCGTGACTCGGTTTGAAAAACTGTTTTTT
TRBV7-9	NA	NA	TRBJ2-7	CASSRHGGGIGEQYF	TGTGCCAGCAGCCGCCACGGTGGGGGGATCGGCGAGCAGTACTTC
TRBV9	NA	NA	TRBJ1-1	CASSVDGGGRTEAFF	TGTGCCAGCAGCGTAGATGGTGGCGGTCGCACTGAAGCTTTCTTT
TRBV5-4	NA	TRBD1	TRBJ2-3	CASSFGQGIQTSTDTQYF	TGTGCCAGCAGCTTTGGACAGGGGATCCAAACTAGCACAGATACGCAGTATTTT
TRBV28	once	TRBD1	TRBJ2-2	CASSTRDRGVTGELFF	TGTGCCAGCAGTACACGGGACAGGGGGGTCACCGGGGAGCTGTTTTTT
TRBV13	few	NA	TRBJ1-4	CASSDNGREKLFF	TGTGCCAGCAGCGATAACGGTCGTGAAAAACTGTTTTTT
TRBV24-1	NA	TRBD1	TRBJ2-7	CATSDPTGDPYEQYF	TGTGCCACCAGTGATCCGACAGGGGACCCCTACGAGCAGTACTTC
TRBV4-3	medium-sized	NA	TRBJ2-5	CASSQVRSSSETQYF	TGCGCCAGCAGCCAAGTACGGTCGAGTAGTGAGACCCAGTACTTC
TRBV9	NA	TRBD1	TRBJ2-3	CASSVGSGTGGTDTQYF	TGTGCCAGCAGCGTAGGATCCGGGACAGGGGGTACAGATACGCAGTATTTT
TRBV28	NA	NA	TRBJ2-3	CASSSDGRVGDTQYF	TGTGCCAGCAGTTCCGACGGCAGGGTCGGAGATACGCAGTATTTT
TRBV4-3	NA	NA	TRBJ2-7	CASSAGRGPDEQYF	TGCGCCAGCAGCGCCGGGCGGGGCCCCGACGAGCAGTACTTC
TRBV7-9	NA	TRBD2	TRBJ2-1	CASSPETSGLSYNEQFF	TGTGCCAGCAGCCCCGAGACTAGCGGGCTTTCCTACAATGAGCAGTTCTTC
TRBV3-1/TRBV3-2	NA	NA	TRBJ1-3	CASSEENSGNTIYF	TGTGCCAGCAGCGAGGAGAACTCTGGAAACACCATATATTTT
TRBV5-1	NA	NA	TRBJ2-1	CASSPTGESSYNEQFF	TGCGCCAGCAGCCCGACAGGCGAGAGCTCCTACAATGAGCAGTTCTTC
TRBV14	NA	NA	TRBJ1-6	CASSQTSGSPLHF	TGTGCCAGCAGCCAAACAAGCGGATCACCCCTCCACTTT
TRBV28	NA	NA	TRBJ1-5	CASKLGARSNQPQHF	TGTGCCAGCAAGTTGGGGGCGCGGAGCAATCAGCCCCAGCATTTT
TRBV28	NA	TRBD1	TRBJ2-1	CAHTGGNEQFF	TGTGCCCATACAGGGGGCAATGAGCAGTTCTTC
TRBV7-3	NA	NA	TRBJ2-3	CASSSPGGQTDTQYF	TGTGCCAGCAGCTCCCCAGGTGGCCAAACAGATACGCAGTATTTT
TRBV29-1	NA	NA	TRBJ2-3	CSVHRGSDTQYF	TGCAGCGTCCACCGGGGTTCAGATACGCAGTATTTT
TRBV19	NA	TRBD1	TRBJ1-1	CASSPGQVMNTEAFF	TGTGCCAGTAGCCCAGGACAGGTCATGAACACTGAAGCTTTCTTT
TRBV19	once	TRBD1	TRBJ1-5	CASSRTGGFNQPQHF	TGTGCCAGTAGTAGGACAGGGGGCTTCAATCAGCCCCAGCATTTT
TRBV27	NA	TRBD1	TRBJ2-1	CASSLTGETYNEQFF	TGTGCCAGCAGTTTAACAGGGGAGACCTACAATGAGCAGTTCTTC
TRBV2	NA	NA	TRBJ2-7	CASILGTLDYEQYF	TGTGCCAGCATCTTGGGGACACTAGACTACGAGCAGTACTTC
TRBV28	NA	TRBD2	TRBJ2-1	CASSAITSGSVYNEQFF	TGTGCCAGCAGCGCAATTACTAGCGGGAGCGTATACAATGAGCAGTTCTTC
TRBV3-1/TRBV3-2	few	TRBD1	TRBJ1-2	CASRTTGATYGYTF	TGTGCCAGCAGGACTACAGGGGCGACTTATGGCTACACCTTC
TRBV28	NA	TRBD1	TRBJ1-5	CASSLTQGVAHQPQHF	TGTGCCAGCAGTTTGACCCAGGGGGTGGCCCATCAGCCCCAGCATTTT
TRBV7-6	NA	NA	TRBJ1-1	CASSFGMNTEAFF	TGTGCCAGCAGCTTCGGGATGAACACTGAAGCTTTCTTT
TRBV6-5	NA	NA	TRBJ2-7	CASSYSDLGGYEQYF	TGTGCCAGCAGTTACTCAGATCTTGGCGGCTACGAGCAGTACTTC
TRBV7-8	NA	NA	TRBJ2-2	CASSTQGSLTGELFF	TGTGCCAGCAGCACCCAGGGGTCCCTCACCGGGGAGCTGTTTTTT
TRBV3-1/TRBV3-2	NA	NA	TRBJ2-7	CASSQEGVYEQYF	TGTGCCAGCAGCCAAGAGGGCGTCTACGAGCAGTACTTC
TRBV24-1	NA	NA	TRBJ2-3	CATSDKGGTDTQYF	TGTGCCACCAGTGATAAAGGGGGCACAGATACGCAGTATTTT
TRBV19	NA	TRBD2	TRBJ2-1	CASSGGSYNEQFF	TGTGCCAGTTCGGGCGGGAGTTACAATGAGCAGTTCTTC
TRBV6-5	NA	NA	TRBJ2-7	CASSYPGLSSYEQYF	TGTGCCAGCAGTTACCCGGGACTTTCCTCCTACGAGCAGTACTTC
TRBV11-3	NA	TRBD1	TRBJ2-3	CASSLGTGGDTDTQYF	TGTGCCAGCAGCTTAGGGACAGGGGGCGACACAGATACGCAGTATTTT
TRBV2	NA	TRBD1	TRBJ2-7	CASRSTGLVRHEQYF	TGTGCCAGCAGATCGACAGGGCTTGTTCGACACGAGCAGTACTTC
TRBV25-1	NA	TRBD1	TRBJ1-1	CASSDRGTEAFF	TGTGCCAGCAGTGACAGGGGGACTGAAGCTTTCTTT
TRBV6-2/TRBV6-3	NA	NA	TRBJ2-5	CASSYLATPPQETQYF	TGTGCCAGCAGCTATCTAGCGACCCCTCCTCAAGAGACCCAGTACTTC
TRBV10-3	once	NA	TRBJ2-3	CAISESWEVSTDTQYF	TGTGCCATCAGTGAGTCTTGGGAGGTTAGCACAGATACGCAGTATTTT
TRBV28	NA	NA	TRBJ2-5	CASSLISREETQYF	TGTGCCAGCAGTTTAATTTCCCGTGAAGAGACCCAGTACTTC
TRBV29-1	NA	NA	TRBJ2-3	CSGNSGLRTDTQYF	TGCAGCGGAAATTCGGGACTTCGCACAGATACGCAGTATTTT
TRBV5-1	NA	TRBD2	TRBJ2-2	CASSPGTSGRMFAGELFF	TGCGCCAGCAGCCCGGGGACTAGCGGGAGGATGTTTGCGGGGGAGCTGTTTTTT
TRBV11-2	NA	NA	TRBJ2-6	CASSLLYGGRGANVLTF	TGTGCCAGCAGCTTATTGTATGGGGGCCGTGGGGCCAACGTCCTGACTTTC
TRBV9	NA	NA	TRBJ1-1	CASTSVRGEAFF	TGTGCCAGCACCTCAGTCCGGGGAGAAGCTTTCTTT
TRBV6-5	NA	TRBD1	TRBJ2-7	CASSYSDRDSYEQYF	TGTGCCAGCAGTTACTCAGACAGGGACTCCTACGAGCAGTACTTC
TRBV18	NA	NA	TRBJ1-5	CASSPGSNQPQHF	TGTGCCAGCTCACCAGGCAGCAATCAGCCCCAGCATTTT
TRBV5-5	NA	TRBD1	TRBJ1-2	CASSGGQGGIEYGYTF	TGTGCCAGCAGCGGGGGACAGGGAGGAATCGAATATGGCTACACCTTC
TRBV4-3	NA	TRBD2	TRBJ2-2	CASSQDSASGNTGELFF	TGCGCCAGCAGCCAAGATTCGGCTAGCGGGAACACCGGGGAGCTGTTTTTT
TRBV28	NA	TRBD1	TRBJ2-7	CASRTGGYEQYF	TGTGCCTCCCGGACAGGGGGCTACGAGCAGTACTTC
TRBV28	NA	NA	TRBJ1-4	CASSSPGRGNEKLFF	TGTGCCAGCAGTTCCCCAGGGAGGGGGAATGAAAAACTGTTTTTT
TRBV5-4	NA	TRBD1	TRBJ2-7	CASRNRDSPYEQYF	TGTGCCAGCAGAAACCGGGACAGTCCCTACGAGCAGTACTTC
TRBV19	NA	TRBD1	TRBJ1-6	CASSTTGSSYNSPLHF	TGTGCCAGTAGTACGACAGGGAGCTCCTATAATTCACCCCTCCACTTT
TRBV5-8	NA	TRBD2	TRBJ2-2	CASSLISGTNTGELFF	TGTGCCAGCAGCTTGATCAGCGGGACGAACACCGGGGAGCTGTTTTTT
TRBV24-1	NA	TRBD1	TRBJ1-4	CATSSSETGEEKLFF	TGTGCCACCAGTTCTTCCGAGACAGGGGAGGAAAAACTGTTTTTT
TRBV10-3	NA	NA	TRBJ1-1	CAISEAADEAFF	TGTGCCATCAGTGAGGCGGCAGATGAAGCTTTCTTT
TRBV24-1	once	NA	TRBJ2-1	CATSDSSEQFF	TGTGCCACCAGTGATTCGAGTGAGCAGTTCTTC